Listed below are T cell receptor beta chains from one sample, sequenced in a study of T cells in Graves' hyperthyroidism and ophthalmopathy. Each CDR3 protein gets one entry after TCRdb re-called the multiplex PCR reads with MiXCR. The sample carries roughly 800,000 distinct CDR3 sequences, 38% recorded once. The sequenced sample consisted of blood. Every receptor here comes from a man aged 18 to 30 with Graves' hyperthyroidism. Both conserved end residues are part of each CDR3. D genes are given only for firm matches. Rows may omit the clone size; those that give it use once, few, many or a size class.

clone size | J gene | D gene | V gene | CDR3 DNA | CDR3 protein
NA | TRBJ2-7 | TRBD2 | TRBV12-3/TRBV12-4 | TGTGCCAGCAGTTTACCTAGCGGGGCAAGCGAGCAGTACTTC | CASSLPSGASEQYF
few | TRBJ2-5 | TRBD2 | TRBV7-9 | TGTGCCAGCAGCTTAGAATTCAGCGGGGCTCAAGAGACCCAGTACTTC | CASSLEFSGAQETQYF
NA | TRBJ1-2 | NA | TRBV20-1 | TGCAGTGCTAGAGTCCGACCCCACGGGGGGGGTGATGGCTACACCTTC | CSARVRPHGGGDGYTF
NA | TRBJ2-7 | TRBD1 | TRBV20-1 | TGCAGTGCTGCGGGACAGGGGGTCTACGAGCAGTACTTC | CSAAGQGVYEQYF
few | TRBJ2-5 | NA | TRBV7-4 | TGTGCCAGCAAGGGCAGGGCCGGCGAGACCCAGTACTTC | CASKGRAGETQYF
NA | TRBJ2-7 | NA | TRBV4-3 | TGCGCCAGCAGCCCTCGGGACATCCACTCCTACGAGCAGTACTTC | CASSPRDIHSYEQYF
NA | TRBJ2-2 | TRBD1 | TRBV5-1 | TGCGCCAGCAGCCAGGACAGGGTACACGGGGAGCTGTTTTTT | CASSQDRVHGELFF
few | TRBJ1-1 | TRBD1 | TRBV5-1 | TGCGCCAGCAGTAGTGGACAGGGGGCGCGGAACACTGAAGCTTTCTTT | CASSSGQGARNTEAFF
many | TRBJ2-6 | NA | TRBV15 | TGTGCCACCAGCACCGTCCGTCTGGCTGGGGCCAACGTCCTGACTTTC | CATSTVRLAGANVLTF
NA | TRBJ2-6 | NA | TRBV7-3 | TGTGCCAGCAGCTTTCAGGGGGGCTCTGGGGCCAACGTCCTGACTTTC | CASSFQGGSGANVLTF
NA | TRBJ1-4 | NA | TRBV19 | TGTGCCAGTAGTATTAGCAGGAATGAAAAACTGTTTTTT | CASSISRNEKLFF
many | TRBJ2-7 | TRBD1 | TRBV15 | TGTGCCACCAGCAGAGGTACGACAGGGGAGGTCGAGCAGTACTTC | CATSRGTTGEVEQYF
NA | TRBJ1-4 | TRBD1 | TRBV7-3 | TGTACCAGCAGTCCCGGGACAGGGGGCTGGGAAAAACTGTTTTTT | CTSSPGTGGWEKLFF
NA | TRBJ1-2 | NA | TRBV7-2 | TGTGCCAGCAGCCAAGTCTTAAGGGGGGACTATGGCTACACCTTC | CASSQVLRGDYGYTF
many | TRBJ1-4 | NA | TRBV15 | TGTGCCACCAGCAGAGAGTCGGCTCTAAATGAAAAACTGTTTTTT | CATSRESALNEKLFF
NA | TRBJ1-1 | NA | TRBV20-1 | TGCAGTGCAGACGGACCGGTCTGGGACACTGAAGCTTTCTTT | CSADGPVWDTEAFF
once | TRBJ1-4 | NA | TRBV2 | TGTGCCAGCAGGGGGGACGGTGAAAAACTGTTTTTT | CASRGDGEKLFF
NA | TRBJ1-1 | NA | TRBV5-1 | TGCGCCAGCAGCTTGGTTTGGGGTGCGGTGATGAACACTGAAGCTTTCTTT | CASSLVWGAVMNTEAFF
NA | TRBJ2-6 | NA | TRBV10-2 | TGCGCCAGCAGTGAGACGGGCCCTTTTAGGGCTGGGGCCAACGTCCTGACTTTC | CASSETGPFRAGANVLTF
NA | TRBJ2-5 | TRBD2 | TRBV5-5 | TGCGCCAGCAGCCGTAGCGGGTCTAGGGAGACCCAGTACTTC | CASSRSGSRETQYF
few | TRBJ2-2 | NA | TRBV12-3/TRBV12-4 | TGTGCCAGCAGTTTGAGTATCTACACCGGGGAGCTGTTTTTT | CASSLSIYTGELFF
NA | TRBJ1-6 | NA | TRBV2 | TGTGCCAGCCCCAGACAGAGCTCCTATAATTCACCCCTCCACTTT | CASPRQSSYNSPLHF
many | TRBJ1-5 | NA | TRBV7-2 | TGTGCCAGCAGCTTCCAAGCCGATCAGCCCCAGCATTTT | CASSFQADQPQHF
NA | TRBJ2-7 | TRBD1 | TRBV7-3 | TGTGCCAGCAGCAAGGGACAGGGAGGGTCCTACGAGCAGTACTTC | CASSKGQGGSYEQYF
NA | TRBJ1-2 | NA | TRBV19 | TGTGCCAGCGGTGGACAAGCCTTCTATGGCTACACCTTC | CASGGQAFYGYTF
many | TRBJ1-1 | NA | TRBV7-9 | TGTGCCAGCAGCTTGCGGGGGGCGCGGACTGAAGCTTTCTTT | CASSLRGARTEAFF
many | TRBJ1-1 | TRBD1 | TRBV24-1 | TGTGCCACCAGTGACCCCGGACAGGTGGAAGCTTTCTTT | CATSDPGQVEAFF
NA | TRBJ1-5 | TRBD1 | TRBV15 | TGTGCCACCAGCAGCCAGGGACAGGGGAATCAGCCCCAGCATTTT | CATSSQGQGNQPQHF
few | TRBJ1-5 | NA | TRBV12-3/TRBV12-4 | TGTGCCAGCAGTTCCACCGGTAGTATGAGCAATCAGCCCCAGCATTTT | CASSSTGSMSNQPQHF
once | TRBJ1-5 | NA | TRBV10-3 | TGTGCCATCAGCGGGGGAGGACTTATCCTGCATTTT | CAISGGGLILHF
NA | TRBJ2-3 | TRBD2 | TRBV19 | TGTGCCAGTAGTATCAGCGGGAGTTTAGATACGCAGTATTTT | CASSISGSLDTQYF